This T cell receptor beta chain is from a study of chemoradiotherapy in HPV16-positive cancers. Germline V gene sequence: CDR1 LNHDA, CDR2 SQIVND (reference sequence). This CDR3 comprises 17 residues. Trimming removed 2 bases from V and 1 base from J; junction bases left unmatched: 6. Clones were read by immunoSEQ multiplex PCR, and TCRdb kept only the in-frame ones, dropping some. This sample has under 700 clones, with 88% found just once. Specimen: tumor tissue, collected from a patient who underwent chemoradiotherapy. The sequence came from a human donor with HPV-associated anogenital cancer. This sequence joins TRBV19 and TRBJ2-1; 9 nucleotides match TRBD2. In DNA form, the CDR3 reads TGTGCCAGTAGTATATTAGCGGGAGCGCCTTCCTACAATGAGCAGTTCTTC. Its translation: CASSILAGAPSYNEQFF.